Sequencing of this T cell receptor beta chain was carried out in a study of T cell changes during pregnancy in multiple sclerosis. Produced via immunoSEQ multiplex PCR; TCRdb's table is partial and in-frame only. The repertoire holds roughly 40,000 clones, with about 92% as singletons. The sequence was collected from a female donor with multiple sclerosis, enrolled in a pregnancy study. Source: peripheral blood, taken before pregnancy.

The CDR3 DNA reads as TGTGCCAGCAGGGGTTCCACTACAGGGTCCAATGAGCAGTTCTTC. Protein product: CASRGSTTGSNEQFF. The rearrangement links TRBV2 to TRBJ2-1; D perhaps matches TRBD1 (6 bases). The CDR3 has 15 residues. Germline V lookup: CDR1 SNHLY, CDR2 FYNNEI. V lost 6 bases to trimming and J lost 6 bases, with 18 bases between them.